This paragraph covers one T cell receptor (beta chain) sequence. The sample originates from a study of cytomegalovirus exposure and HLA in healthy donors. The CDR3 loop spans 14 amino acids. V lost 7 bases and J lost 2; bases outside the gene matches: 6. Germline CDR1 reads SNHLY; CDR2 reads FYNNEI. This PCR relied on a set of 60 Vbeta primers and 13 Jbeta primers. Assay used: immunoSEQ multiplex PCR; TCRdb lists only in-frame clones, some missing. The sample has some 60,000 clones, around 81% seen once. Material for sequencing was PBMCs. The chain carries TRBV2 and TRBJ2-7; 9 bases line up with TRBD1. This clonotype was obtained from a male donor in good health and CMV-seronegative. The CDR3 DNA follows: TGTGCCAGCACTGGGACAGGGAGGGCCTACGAGCAGTACTTC. It codes for CASTGTGRAYEQYF.